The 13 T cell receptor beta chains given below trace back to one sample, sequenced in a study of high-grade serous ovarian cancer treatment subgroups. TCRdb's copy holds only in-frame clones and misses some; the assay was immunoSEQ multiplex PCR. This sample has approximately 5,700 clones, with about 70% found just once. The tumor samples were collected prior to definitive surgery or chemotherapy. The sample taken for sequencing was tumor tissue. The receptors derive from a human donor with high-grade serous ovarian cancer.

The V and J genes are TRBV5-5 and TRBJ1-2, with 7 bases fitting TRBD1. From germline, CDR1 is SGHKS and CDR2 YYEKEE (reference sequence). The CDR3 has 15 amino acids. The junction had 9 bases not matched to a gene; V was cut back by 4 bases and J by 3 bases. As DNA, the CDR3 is TGTGCCAGCAGCCGCTCCGGGACAGCGGACTATGGCTACACCTTC. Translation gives CASSRSGTADYGYTF.

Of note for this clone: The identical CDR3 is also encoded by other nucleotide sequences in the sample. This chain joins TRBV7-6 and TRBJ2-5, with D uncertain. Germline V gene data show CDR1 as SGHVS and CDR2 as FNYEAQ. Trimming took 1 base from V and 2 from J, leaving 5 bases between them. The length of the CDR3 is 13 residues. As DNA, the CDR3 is TGTGCCAGCAGCTTAGGCAGACAAGAGACCCAGTACTTC. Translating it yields CASSLGRQETQYF.

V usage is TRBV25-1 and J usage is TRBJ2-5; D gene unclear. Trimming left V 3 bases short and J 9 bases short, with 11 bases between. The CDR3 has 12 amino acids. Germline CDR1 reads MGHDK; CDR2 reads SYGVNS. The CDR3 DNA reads TGTGCCAGCAGTGACCAAGGCGCTGCCCAGTACTTC. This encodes CASSDQGAAQYF.

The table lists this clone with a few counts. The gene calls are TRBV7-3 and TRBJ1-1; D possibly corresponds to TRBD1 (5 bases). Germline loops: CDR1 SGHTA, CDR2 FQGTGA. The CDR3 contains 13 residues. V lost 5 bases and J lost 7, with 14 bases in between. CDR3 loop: CASSVGVDIEAFF. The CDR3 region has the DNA TGTGCCAGCAGCGTAGGGGTCGATATTGAAGCTTTCTTT. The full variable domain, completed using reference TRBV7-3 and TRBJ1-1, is GAGVSQTPSNKVTEKGKYVELRCDPISGHTALYWYRQSLGQGPEFLIYFQGTGAADDSGLPNDRFFAVRPEGSVSTLKIQRTERGDSAVYLCASSVGVDIEAFFGQGTRLTVV.

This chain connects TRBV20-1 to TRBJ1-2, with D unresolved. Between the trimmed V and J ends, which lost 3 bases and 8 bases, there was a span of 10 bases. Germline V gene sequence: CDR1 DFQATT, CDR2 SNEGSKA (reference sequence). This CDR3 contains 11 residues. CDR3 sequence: CSASPTGGYTF. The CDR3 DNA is TGCAGTGCTAGCCCGACGGGAGGCTACACCTTC.

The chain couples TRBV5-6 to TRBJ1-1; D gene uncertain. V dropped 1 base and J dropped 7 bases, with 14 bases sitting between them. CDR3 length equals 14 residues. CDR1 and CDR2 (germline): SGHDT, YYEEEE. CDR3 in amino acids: CASSLSLGSSEAFF. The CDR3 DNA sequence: TGTGCCAGCAGCTTGTCTCTGGGGTCTAGTGAAGCTTTCTTT.

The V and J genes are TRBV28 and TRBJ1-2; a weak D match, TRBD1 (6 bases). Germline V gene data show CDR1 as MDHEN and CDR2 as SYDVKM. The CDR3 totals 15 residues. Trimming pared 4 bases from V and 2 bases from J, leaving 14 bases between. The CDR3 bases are TGTGCCAGCAGTTCTCCTACTACAGGGAACTATGGCTACACCTTC. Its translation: CASSSPTTGNYGYTF.

For the CDR3, the DNA is TGTGCCAGCAGCCAAGCTGCTAGAGCGCAGTTCTTC. Amino acids: CASSQAARAQFF. V usage is TRBV14 and J usage is TRBJ2-1; D gene ambiguous. Germline lookup yields CDR1 SGHDN and CDR2 FVKESK. The CDR3 has 12 residues. V lost 1 base to trimming and J lost 12 bases, with 10 bases between them.

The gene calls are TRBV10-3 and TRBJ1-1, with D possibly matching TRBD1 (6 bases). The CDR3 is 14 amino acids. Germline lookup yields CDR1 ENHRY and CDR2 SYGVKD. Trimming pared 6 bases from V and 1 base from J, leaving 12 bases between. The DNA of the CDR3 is TGTGCCATCAGACCGGGACAAACGAACACTGAAGCTTTCTTT. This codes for CAIRPGQTNTEAFF.

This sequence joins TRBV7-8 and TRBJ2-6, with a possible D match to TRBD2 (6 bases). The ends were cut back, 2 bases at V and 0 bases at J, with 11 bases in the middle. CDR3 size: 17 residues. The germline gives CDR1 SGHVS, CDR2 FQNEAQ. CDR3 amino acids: CASSLNPGGSGANVLTF. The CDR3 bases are TGTGCCAGCAGCTTAAATCCCGGGGGCTCTGGGGCCAACGTCCTGACTTTC.

CDR3 sequence: CASSPRDGDTQYF. CDR3 bases: TGTGCCAGCAGCCCCCGGGACGGAGATACGCAGTATTTT. This chain uses TRBV9 with TRBJ2-3, with D possibly called TRBD1 or TRBD2 (5 bases each). CDR3 length equals 13 residues. V gave up 4 bases and J gave up 5 bases, with 11 bases separating them. Per the germline V gene, CDR1 is SGDLS and CDR2 is YYNGEE.

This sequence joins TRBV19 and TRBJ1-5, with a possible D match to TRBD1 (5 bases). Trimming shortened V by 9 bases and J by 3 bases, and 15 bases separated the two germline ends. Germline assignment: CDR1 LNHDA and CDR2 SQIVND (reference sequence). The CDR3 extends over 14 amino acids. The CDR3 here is CASRGGASNQPQHF. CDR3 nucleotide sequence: TGTGCCAGCCGCGGAGGGGCCTCCAATCAGCCCCAGCATTTT.

CDR3 nucleotide sequence: TGTGCCAGCAGTTACAGCACCGGGGAGCTGTTTTTT. Amino acid sequence: CASSYSTGELFF. The V call is TRBV6-5, the J call TRBJ2-2, with D unclear. V was cut by 2 bases and J by 4 bases, with 2 bases left in between. Germline V gives CDR1 MNHEY, CDR2 SVGAGI. CDR3 length: 12 residues.